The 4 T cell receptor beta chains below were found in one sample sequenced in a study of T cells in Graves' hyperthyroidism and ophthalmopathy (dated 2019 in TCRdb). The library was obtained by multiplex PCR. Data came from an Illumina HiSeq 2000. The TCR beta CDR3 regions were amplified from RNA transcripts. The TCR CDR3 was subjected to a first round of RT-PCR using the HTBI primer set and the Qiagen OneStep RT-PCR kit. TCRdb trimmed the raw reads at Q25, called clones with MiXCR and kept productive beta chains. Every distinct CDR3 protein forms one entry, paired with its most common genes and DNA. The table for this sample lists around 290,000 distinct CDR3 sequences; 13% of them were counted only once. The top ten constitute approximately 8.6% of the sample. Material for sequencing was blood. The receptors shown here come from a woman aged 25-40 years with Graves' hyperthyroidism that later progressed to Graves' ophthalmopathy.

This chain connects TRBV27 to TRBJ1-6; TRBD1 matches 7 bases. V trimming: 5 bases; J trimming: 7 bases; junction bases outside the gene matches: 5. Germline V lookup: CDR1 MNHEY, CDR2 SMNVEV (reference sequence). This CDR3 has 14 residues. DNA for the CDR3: TGTGCCAGCAGTCCTACAGGGGCGAATTCACCCCTCCACTTT. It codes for CASSPTGANSPLHF.

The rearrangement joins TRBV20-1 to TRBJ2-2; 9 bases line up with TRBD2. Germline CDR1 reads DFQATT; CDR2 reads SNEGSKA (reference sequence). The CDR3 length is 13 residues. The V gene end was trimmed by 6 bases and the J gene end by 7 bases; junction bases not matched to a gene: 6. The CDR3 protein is CSAPGLADGELFF. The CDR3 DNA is TGCAGTGCCCCGGGACTAGCAGACGGGGAGCTGTTTTTT.

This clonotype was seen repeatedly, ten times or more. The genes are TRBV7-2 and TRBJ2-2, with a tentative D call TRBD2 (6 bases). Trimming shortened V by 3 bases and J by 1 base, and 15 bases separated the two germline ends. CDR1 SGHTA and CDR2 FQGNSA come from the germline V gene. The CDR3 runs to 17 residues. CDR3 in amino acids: CASSFPRGWENTGELFF. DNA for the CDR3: TGTGCCAGCAGCTTCCCTCGGGGGTGGGAGAACACCGGGGAGCTGTTTTTT.

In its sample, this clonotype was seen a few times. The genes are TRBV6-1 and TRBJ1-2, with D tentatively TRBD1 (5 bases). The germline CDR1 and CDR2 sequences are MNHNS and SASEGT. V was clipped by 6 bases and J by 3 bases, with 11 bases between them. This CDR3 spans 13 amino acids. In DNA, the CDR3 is TGTGCCAGCAGGGGGGGGAACGACTATGGCTACACCTTC. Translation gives CASRGGNDYGYTF.